Below are 5 T cell receptor beta chains sequenced from a single sample in a study of T cells in women clearing cervical HPV infection. TCRdb's copy holds only in-frame clones and misses some; the assay was immunoSEQ multiplex PCR. The table lists about 33,000 clones. The sequenced material came from blood buffy coat. The receptors were gathered from a woman between 18 and 75 years old with a cervical HPV16 infection that either progressed to CIN3+ or cleared (not recorded which).

On this clone itself: The read falls 3 residues short of the CDR3 end, and the missing part is taken from the germline J gene. The V and J genes are TRBV20-1 and TRBJ1-1, with a tentative D call TRBD1 (6 bases). Trimming stripped 0 bases from V and 0 bases from J, with 11 bases between. Germline-derived CDR1 and CDR2 are DFQATT and SNEGSKA (reference sequence). The length of the CDR3 is 15 residues. CDR3 DNA, as far as it was read: TGCAGTGCTAGAGATCCCGGACAGCTGAACACTGAA. It specifies CSARDPGQLNTE. The full CDR3 is CSARDPGQLNTEAFF.

For this clone: The DNA ends 3 residues before the CDR3 does, and the rest of the CDR3 is filled in from the germline J gene. This sequence joins TRBV19 and TRBJ2-3; D tentatively reads TRBD1 or TRBD2 (5 bases each). The germline CDR1 and CDR2 sequences are LNHDA and SQIVND (reference sequence). This CDR3 contains 14 residues. CDR3 sequence: CASGQRGTQETQYF. The sequenced CDR3 bases are TGTGCCAGCGGCCAGAGGGGCACCCAAGAGACG.

The CDR3 DNA, read in part, is TGCAGCGTCGACGGGGGGGGCGGAGAGACG. It yields the protein CSVDGGGGET. The entire CDR3 protein reads CSVDGGGGETQYF. The gene calls are TRBV29-1 and TRBJ2-3; 8 positions match TRBD2. The observed sequence ends 3 residues before the CDR3 terminus, with the missing tail filled in from the germline J gene. The CDR3 totals 13 residues. The germline V gene has CDR1 SQVTM and CDR2 ANQGSEA.

For this clone: Coverage ceases 3 residues before the CDR3 finishes, and the germline J gene fills in the end. V usage is TRBV2 and J usage is TRBJ2-7; D is perhaps TRBD1 (5 bases). This CDR3 region has 15 residues. CDR1 SNHLY and CDR2 FYNNEI come from the germline V gene. V lost 4 bases to trimming and J lost 0 bases, with 13 bases between them. The CDR3 bases that were read are TGTGCCAGCAGTGGGGGCACGCTGAGCTCCTACGAG. Its translation: CASSGGTLSSYE. The complete CDR3 sequence is CASSGGTLSSYEQYF. Variable domain in full (rest from reference TRBV2 and TRBJ2-7): EPEVTQTPSHQVTQMGQEVILRCVPISNHLYFYWYRQILGQKVEFLVSFYNNEISEKSEIFDDQFSVERPDGSNFTLKIRSTKLEDSAMYFCASSGGTLSSYEQYFGPGTRLTVT.

Concerning this clone itself: The CDR3 end lies 3 residues beyond the end of the read and is filled in from the germline J gene. J is TRBJ1-6 and V is TRBV5-1; 7 bases line up with TRBD1. CDR3 length equals 15 residues. Germline CDR1 and CDR2: SGHRS and YFSETQ. With V trimmed by 0 bases and J by 7 bases, 4 bases remained unmatched. The CDR3 protein is CASSLAEGANSPLHF. The CDR3 DNA, read in part, is TGCGCCAGCAGCTTGGCCGAGGGGGCCAATTCACCC.